By frequency in the sample, the clone carrying this T cell receptor (beta chain) is medium-sized (0.01 to 0.1%). This entry belongs to a study of T cells generated in artificial thymic organoids. CD8+ T cells were enriched with magnetic beads. FACS isolated CD3+TCRαβ+CD8 single positive T cells before RNA extraction. Reverse primers in the TRAC or TRBC constant regions drove separate semi-nested PCRs for TCRalpha and TCRbeta. TCRdb redid the calling of the 5' RACE reads with MiXCR, one entry per CDR3 protein. In the table there are roughly 2,500 distinct CDR3 sequences, about 10% of which are singletons. This CDR3 is 15 amino acids long. CDR1 PRHDT and CDR2 FYEKMQ come from the germline V gene (reference sequence). The ends were cut back, 5 bases at V and 3 bases at J, with 16 bases in the middle.

This sequence was found in a human donor who gave cord blood stem cells for thymic organoid culture, a cardiac surgery patient who gave postnatal thymus, or a blood donor (not recorded which). Sequenced material: naive CD8+ T cells from the thymus. Indicated subset: CD3+TCRalphabeta+CD8SP T cells; for blood, CD45RO-CCR7+ naive CD8+ T cells. The chain employs TRBV13 and TRBJ1-2, with D tentatively TRBD1 (5 bases). CDR3: CASSPQGPSDYGYTF. DNA for the CDR3: TGTGCCAGCAGCCCGCAGGGCCCCTCCGACTATGGCTACACCTTC.